This T cell receptor (beta chain) derives from a study of human T cells and chemical hapten exposure. Study background: Investigators sensitized about 2 cm by about 2 cm of upper inner arm skin with 2% DPC.

Separate cDNA molecules received unique molecular identifiers, which the library attached to them. One entry per CDR3 protein results from TCRdb running MiXCR on the RACE reads. The data contain under 200,000 distinct CDR3 sequences, more than 25% of them singletons. Time point described: pre-sensitization, week 0. Treatment: therapeutic diphenylcyclopropenone sensitization with weekly scalp DPC. The CDR3 is 15 residues long. Trimming shortened V by 10 bases and J by 0 bases, and 18 bases separated the two germline ends. CDR1 is MDHEN and CDR2 is SYDVKM in the germline V gene. A few counts support this clonotype.

The material sequenced was whole blood, taken in connection with sensitization to the hapten diphenylcyclopropenone (DPC). This TCR came from a woman aged 30 to 39 with alopecia areata. Some clones in this sample may be carry-over from other donors' samples. The chain links TRBV28 to TRBJ1-2; D gene uncertain. In nucleotides, the CDR3 is TGTGCCATTATGACTGGCACCGCTTCTAACTATGGCTACACCTTC. Amino acid sequence: CAIMTGTASNYGYTF.